Shown below are 11 T cell receptor beta chains from a single sample sequenced in a study of cytomegalovirus exposure and HLA in healthy donors (dated by TCRdb to about 2017). The method behind the library was the immunoSEQ multiplex PCR assay. For the multiplex PCR, a mixture combining 60 forward primers for TCR Vbeta segments and 13 reverse primers for TCR Jbeta segments was used. TCRdb provides this immuneACCESS table in a form limited to in-frame rearrangements. Some clones are lacking; in checked studies, under half of them reflect an unresolved V gene, and why the rest are absent is not known. The sample yields under 200,000 clones; 84% were counted once. The ten top clones hold about 2.4% of the sample. Material: PBMCs. These receptors were taken from a woman aged 45-65 years in good health and CMV-seropositive.

V gene TRBV5-1 combines with J gene TRBJ2-3; 7 nucleotides agree with TRBD1. The J segment lost 1 base and the V segment lost 4 bases, leaving 12 bases of the junction unmatched. This CDR3 spans 17 amino acids. The germline V gene encodes CDR1 SGHRS and CDR2 YFSETQ. The CDR3 DNA sequence: TGCGCCAGCAGCCCAGGGCCATCGACAGGGCGCACAGATACGCAGTATTTT. This translates into CASSPGPSTGRTDTQYF.

The chain links TRBV7-2 to TRBJ2-3, with 7 bases matching TRBD2. The CDR3 consists of 14 residues. Germline CDR1 and CDR2: SGHTA and FQGNSA. After removal of 2 bases from V and 5 bases from J, the junction contained 4 bases not matched to a gene. The CDR3 here is CASSLRGVVDTQYF. The CDR3, as DNA: TGTGCCAGCAGCTTACGGGGGGTAGTAGATACGCAGTATTTT.

This clone appeared a single time. The chain employs TRBV7-9 and TRBJ1-6, with a possible D match to TRBD1 (6 bases). V lost 4 bases and J lost 9, with 16 bases in between. Germline CDR1 SEHNR, CDR2 FQNEAQ (reference sequence). The CDR3 has 15 residues. CDR3 loop: CASSSHRTDTSPLHF. The DNA of the CDR3 is TGTGCCAGCAGCTCTCACAGGACAGACACTTCACCCCTCCACTTT.

The V call is TRBV5-4, the J call TRBJ1-1; D is unclear. CDR1 is SGHNT, CDR2 YYREEE, per germline (reference sequence). Trimming shortened V by 5 bases and J by 8 bases, and 13 bases separated the two germline ends. This CDR3 region has 12 residues. The CDR3 spells CASREPGSEAFF. The CDR3, as DNA: TGTGCCAGCAGGGAGCCGGGATCCGAAGCTTTCTTT. The whole variable domain, remainder taken from reference TRBV5-4 and TRBJ1-1, is ETGVTQSPTHLIKTRGQQVTLRCSSQSGHNTVSWYQQALGQGPQFIFQYYREEENGRGNFPPRFSGLQFPNYSSELNVNALELDDSALYLCASREPGSEAFFGQGTRLTVV.

This clone has more than one count but fewer than ten. The chain is built from TRBV19 and TRBJ2-6; TRBD1 agrees at 8 bases. From germline, CDR1 is LNHDA and CDR2 SQIVND (reference sequence). This CDR3 has 18 residues. The junction had 12 bases not matched to a gene; V was cut back by 6 bases and J by 2 bases. CDR3 sequence (DNA): TGTGCCAGTAGGGGAGAACCGGGACAGGAGGCTGGGGCCAACGTCCTGACTTTC. It is translated as CASRGEPGQEAGANVLTF.

The chain carries TRBV6-5 and TRBJ2-7; D may be TRBD2 (6 bases). Per the germline V gene, CDR1 is MNHEY and CDR2 is SVGAGI. The CDR3 is made up of 13 amino acids. The V and J ends lost 2 bases and 7 bases respectively, with 12 bases between them. The CDR3 region has the DNA TGTGCCAGCAGTTACCGGCGGGGATGGGAGCAGTACTTC. Translated: CASSYRRGWEQYF.

The genes are TRBV4-1 and TRBJ2-2; 9 nucleotides agree with TRBD2. Losses at the gene ends were 6 bases for V and 7 bases for J; bases not matched to a gene: 9. Germline assignment: CDR1 MGHRA and CDR2 YSYEKL. The CDR3 covers 15 residues. The CDR3 protein is CASSLGLAGIGELFF. The CDR3, as DNA: TGCGCCAGCAGTCTCGGGCTAGCGGGGATCGGGGAGCTGTTTTTT.

This chain links TRBV5-1 with TRBJ1-2, with a tentative D call TRBD1 (5 bases). The CDR3 runs 13 residues. Germline-derived CDR1 and CDR2 are SGHRS and YFSETQ. Trimming shortened V by 2 bases and J by 5 bases, and 10 bases separated the two germline ends. The CDR3 coding sequence is TGCGCCAGCAGCTTCGACAGCCAATATGGCTACACCTTC. It yields the protein CASSFDSQYGYTF.

This sequence joins TRBV6-1 and TRBJ2-1; D unresolved. V dropped 7 bases and J dropped 8 bases, with 9 bases sitting between them. CDR1 is MNHNS and CDR2 is SASEGT in the germline V gene. This CDR3 has 11 amino acids. The CDR3 is CASISRYEQFF. The DNA for the CDR3 is TGTGCCAGCATCTCTAGGTATGAGCAGTTCTTC.

This clone has just a few counts. This chain links TRBV7-9 with TRBJ1-1; 10 bases match TRBD1. CDR3 length: 13 residues. V lost 3 bases and J lost 8; bases outside the gene matches: 3. The germline CDR1 and CDR2 sequences are SEHNR and FQNEAQ (reference sequence). Written as DNA, the CDR3 is TGTGCCAGCAGCTTCGGGGACAGGGGCGAAGCTTTCTTT. Protein sequence: CASSFGDRGEAFF.

This clone appeared a single time. This CDR3 is also generated by other DNA sequences in the sample. V usage is TRBV7-2 and J usage is TRBJ2-3; TRBD2 matches at 12 bases. Germline V gives CDR1 SGHTA, CDR2 FQGNSA. This CDR3 has 16 residues. J was trimmed by 4 bases and V by 1 base; bases with no gene match: 3. The CDR3, as DNA: TGTGCCAGCAGCTTAGTTTCTAGCGGGGGGGCAGATACGCAGTATTTT. This encodes CASSLVSSGGADTQYF.